The 21 T cell receptor beta chains below all came from one sample that was sequenced in a study of PD-1 blockade in classical Hodgkin lymphoma. The time point: cycle 4 day 1 (C4D1), after 5 to 7 weeks of nivolumab. With no exception, relapse followed autologous stem cell transplantation in all patients, and brentuximab vedotin exposure varied. Sequencing used immunoSEQ multiplex PCR; TCRdb keeps in-frame clones, though not all of them. Here the sample spans 80,000 to 95,000 clones, 83% being singletons. This material consisted of peripheral blood mononuclear cells (PBMCs), taken before the fourth cycle of nivolumab. The receptors derive from a human donor with classical Hodgkin lymphoma.

This clone was counted a single time. The CDR3 loop is CASSQGAGGETQYF. The CDR3 DNA is TGCGCCAGCAGCCAGGGGGCAGGGGGAGAGACCCAGTACTTC. The rearrangement uses TRBV4-1 and TRBJ2-5; 7 bases are a match to TRBD1. CDR3 length: 14 amino acids. CDR1 and CDR2 (germline): MGHRA, YSYEKL. J gave up 4 bases and V 3 bases, and 5 bases lay outside the gene matches.

To note about this clone: A far bigger clonotype differs at one base, so this is likely a read error. At the DNA level, this CDR3 is encoded by other sequences in the same sample as well. The chain is built from TRBV7-9 and TRBJ2-3; D remains unclear. The CDR3 loop spans 14 amino acids. Trimming took 5 bases from V and 4 from J, leaving 13 bases between them. Germline CDR1 reads SEHNR; CDR2 reads FQNEAQ (reference sequence). CDR3 in amino acids: CASSHPLASDTQYF. The CDR3 nucleotides are TGTGCCAGCAGCCACCCGCTGGCCTCAGATACGCAGTATTTT.

The rearrangement uses TRBV28 and TRBJ2-1; possibly TRBD2 for D (6 bases). V was cut by 8 bases and J by 1 base, with 6 bases left in between. This CDR3 is built from 12 residues. CDR1 is MDHEN, CDR2 SYDVKM, per germline. This CDR3 is CASGTSYNEQFF. Written as DNA, the CDR3 is TGTGCCAGCGGGACTTCCTACAATGAGCAGTTCTTC.

The J gene is TRBJ2-5, the V gene TRBV20-1, with a possible D match to TRBD1 (5 bases). This CDR3 contains 11 residues. Germline V gene lookup returns CDR1 DFQATT and CDR2 SNEGSKA (reference sequence). Between the trimmed V and J ends, which lost 6 bases and 4 bases, there was a span of 9 bases. This chain's CDR3 is CSAAQVETQYF. Written as DNA, the CDR3 is TGCAGTGCCGCACAGGTAGAGACCCAGTACTTC.

This clone was counted once. This sequence joins TRBV11-2 and TRBJ2-3; tentative D call: TRBD1 (6 bases). Germline CDR1 reads SGHAT; CDR2 reads FQNNGV. Trimming pared 5 bases from V and 3 bases from J, leaving 21 bases between. This CDR3 contains 17 residues. The CDR3 region is CASSASSTGRGTDTQYF. The CDR3 DNA is TGTGCCAGCAGCGCCAGCTCCACAGGAAGGGGGACAGATACGCAGTATTTT.

The rearrangement links TRBV11-2 to TRBJ1-4, with D uncertain. V dropped 4 bases and J dropped 1 base, with 10 bases sitting between them. This CDR3 spans 15 amino acids. CDR1 is SGHAT, CDR2 FQNNGV, per germline. CDR3 residues: CASSSTTGTNEKLFF. The CDR3, as DNA: TGTGCCAGCAGCTCAACAACCGGAACTAATGAAAAACTGTTTTTT.

V and J are TRBV19 and TRBJ2-7; 14 bases map to TRBD2. Germline lookup yields CDR1 LNHDA and CDR2 SQIVND (reference sequence). The CDR3 length is 15 residues. Trimming took 7 bases from V and 1 from J; bases not matched to a gene: 3. CDR3 sequence reads: CASTGLAGGSYEQYF. The CDR3 nucleotides read TGTGCCAGTACAGGACTAGCGGGAGGATCCTACGAGCAGTACTTC.

This chain connects TRBV6-1 to TRBJ2-7; 10 positions agree with TRBD2. The CDR3 spans 14 residues. Germline CDR1 MNHNS, CDR2 SASEGT. The V gene end was trimmed by 8 bases and the J gene end by 6 bases; junction bases not matched to a gene: 10. The CDR3 bases are TGTGCCAGCTCGGCGGCTAGCGGGAGTGGCGAGCAGTACTTC. Amino acid sequence: CASSAASGSGEQYF.

The chain is built from TRBV5-1 and TRBJ2-7; D is uncertain. The CDR3 is 13 amino acids. Germline CDR1 SGHRS, CDR2 YFSETQ. V was pared by 0 bases and J by 5 bases, with 9 bases between. Here the CDR3 reads CASSLGPGDEQYF. CDR3 nucleotide sequence: TGCGCCAGCAGCTTGGGGCCTGGGGACGAGCAGTACTTC.

This clone came up once. This chain connects TRBV27 to TRBJ2-1, with a tentative D call TRBD2 (6 bases). Germline V CDR1 and CDR2: MNHEY, SMNVEV (reference sequence). The CDR3 loop spans 12 amino acids. V lost 6 bases, J lost 9 bases, and 12 bases lay in between. CDR3 DNA sequence: TGTGCCAGCAGGGGGACTTATGGTGAGCAGTTCTTC. Translation: CASRGTYGEQFF.

This clone was seen a handful of times. The chain is built from TRBV6-7 and TRBJ1-5; tentatively, D is TRBD1 (5 bases). TRBV6-7 falls under the ORF class, with uncertain function. This CDR3 has 12 residues. Between the trimmed V and J ends, which lost 2 bases and 9 bases, there was a span of 8 bases. The CDR3 DNA is TGTGCCAGCAGTTACCCGACAGTGCCCCAGCATTTT. It encodes CASSYPTVPQHF.

Note on this clone: The junction departs from germline at one end; a sequencing error may be responsible. The chain employs TRBV18 and TRBJ2-3; 11 positions agree with TRBD2. The CDR3 covers 15 residues. Looked up from germline, CDR1 is KGHSH and CDR2 is LQKENI. DNA of the CDR3: TGTGCCAGCTCGCCACTAGCGGGAGCCCCAGATACGCAGTATTTT. Encoded protein: CASSPLAGAPDTQYF.

The gene calls are TRBV10-2 and TRBJ1-4; the match to TRBD1 covers 8 bases. CDR1 is WSHSY, CDR2 SAAADI, per germline. This CDR3 has 14 residues. V was pared by 6 bases and J by 8 bases, with 8 bases of the junction left unmatched. CDR3 in amino acids: CASRGGTGGEKLFF. CDR3 in DNA: TGCGCCAGCAGAGGGGGGACAGGCGGGGAAAAACTGTTTTTT.

The chain couples TRBV7-8 to TRBJ2-2, with TRBD1 identical over 7 bases. Trimming at V came to 5 bases and at J to 2 bases, leaving 5 bases not matched to a gene. The CDR3 length is 15 residues. Germline-derived CDR1 and CDR2 are SGHVS and FQNEAQ. The CDR3 is CASSPRTGNTGELFF. The CDR3 DNA follows: TGTGCCAGCAGCCCTCGGACAGGAAACACCGGGGAGCTGTTTTTT.

In its sample, this clone was seen once. The chain recombines TRBV19 with TRBJ2-2, with 7 bases that match TRBD2. Germline CDR1 reads LNHDA; CDR2 reads SQIVND (reference sequence). J lost 7 bases, V lost 7 bases, and 18 bases had no gene match. The CDR3 is 17 amino acids. Here the CDR3 reads CASTSLLGGRSGGELFF. CDR3 sequence (DNA): TGTGCCAGTACATCCCTCCTGGGGGGGAGGAGCGGCGGGGAGCTGTTTTTT.

Written as DNA, the CDR3 is TGTGCCAGCAGTTTATTAGCGGGGGACATTACTAACTATGGCTACACCTTC. Translated, it gives CASSLLAGDITNYGYTF. The chain joins TRBV27 to TRBJ1-2, with D possibly matching TRBD1 (6 bases). The germline CDR1 and CDR2 sequences are MNHEY and SMNVEV (reference sequence). V was trimmed by 1 base and J by 0 bases, leaving 15 bases between them. The CDR3 runs 17 residues.

V is TRBV7-2 and J is TRBJ2-7, with D possibly matching TRBD2 (7 bases). Germline CDR1 is SGHTA and CDR2 is FQGNSA. Trimming left V 8 bases short and J 0 bases short, with 26 bases between. The CDR3 runs to 18 residues. CDR3 sequence (DNA): TGTGCCAGCGCTCCCCCGCGGGGGCTAGCGGAAAGCTCCTACGAGCAGTACTTC. It encodes CASAPPRGLAESSYEQYF.

The V and J genes are TRBV10-3 and TRBJ1-1; D uncertain. Trimming shortened V by 4 bases and J by 0 bases, and 12 bases separated the two germline ends. Germline V gives CDR1 ENHRY, CDR2 SYGVKD. The CDR3 covers 15 residues. CDR3 in DNA: TGTGCCATCAGTGTTCTTTTAACCATGAACACTGAAGCTTTCTTT. Amino acids: CAISVLLTMNTEAFF.

J is TRBJ2-7 and V is TRBV7-9, with TRBD2 matching over 8 bases. There are 15 residues in the CDR3. From germline, CDR1 is SEHNR and CDR2 FQNEAQ (reference sequence). V dropped 5 bases and J dropped 1; count of bases not matched to a gene: 7. The CDR3 nucleotides are TGTGCCAGCAGCATAACTAGCGGAAATTCCTACGAGCAGTACTTC. Translation gives CASSITSGNSYEQYF.

The V gene is TRBV15, the J gene TRBJ2-2; 14 positions match TRBD2. Trimming at V came to 6 bases and at J to 7 bases, leaving 7 bases not matched to a gene. Germline V lookup: CDR1 LNHNV, CDR2 YYDKDF (reference sequence). The CDR3 is 16 amino acids. CDR3 amino acids: CATRPPGLAGVGELFF. CDR3 DNA: TGTGCCACCAGGCCCCCGGGACTAGCGGGAGTCGGGGAGCTGTTTTTT.

This chain links TRBV13 with TRBJ2-1; possibly TRBD2 for D (5 bases). The CDR3 contains 16 residues. Germline assignment: CDR1 PRHDT and CDR2 FYEKMQ (reference sequence). V lost 0 bases and J lost 8, with 17 bases in between. CDR3 nucleotide sequence: TGTGCCAGCAGCTTAGGCGGGCCGTCGAGGGTCTATGAGCAGTTCTTC. The encoded protein is CASSLGGPSRVYEQFF.